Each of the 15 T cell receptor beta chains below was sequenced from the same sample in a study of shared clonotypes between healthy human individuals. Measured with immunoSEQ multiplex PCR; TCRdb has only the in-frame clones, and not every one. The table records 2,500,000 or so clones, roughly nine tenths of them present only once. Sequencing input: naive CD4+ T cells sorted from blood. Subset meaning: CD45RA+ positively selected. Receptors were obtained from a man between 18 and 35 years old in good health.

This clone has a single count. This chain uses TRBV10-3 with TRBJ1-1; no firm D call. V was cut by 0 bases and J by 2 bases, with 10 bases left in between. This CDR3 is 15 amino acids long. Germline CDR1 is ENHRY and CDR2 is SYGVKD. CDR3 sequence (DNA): TGTGCCATCAGTGAGTCGCCTTGGGGAAACACTGAAGCTTTCTTT. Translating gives CAISESPWGNTEAFF.

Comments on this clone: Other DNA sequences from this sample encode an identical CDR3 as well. This CDR3 reads CASRRTENTEAFF. The CDR3 nucleotides read TGCGCCAGCAGAAGGACAGAGAACACTGAAGCTTTCTTT. This chain uses TRBV10-1 with TRBJ1-1, with a weak D call TRBD1 (6 bases). The V end lost 6 bases, the J end lost 1 base, and 9 bases lay between the germline ends. The CDR3 runs to 13 residues. Germline V gene lookup returns CDR1 WNHNN and CDR2 SYGVQD (reference sequence).

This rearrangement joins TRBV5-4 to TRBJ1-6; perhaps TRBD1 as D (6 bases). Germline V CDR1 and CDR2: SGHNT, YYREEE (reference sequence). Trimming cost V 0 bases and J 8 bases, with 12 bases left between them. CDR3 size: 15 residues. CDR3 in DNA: TGTGCCAGCAGCTTGGATGGCAGGGGTTATTCACCCCTCCACTTT. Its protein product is CASSLDGRGYSPLHF.

The CDR3 loop reads CACRAGGRDTQYF. The CDR3 DNA follows: TGTGCCTGCAGAGCGGGGGGGAGAGATACGCAGTATTTT. This chain links TRBV30 with TRBJ2-3, with 10 bases matching TRBD2. With V trimmed by 6 bases and J by 5 bases, 5 bases remained unmatched. This CDR3 comprises 13 residues. Germline CDR1 GTSNPN, CDR2 SVGIG (reference sequence). Together with reference TRBV30 and TRBJ2-3, the CDR3 gives the full variable domain: SQTIHQWPATLVQPVGSPLSLECTVEGTSNPNLYWYRQAAGRGLQLLFYSVGIGQISSEVPQNLSASRPQDRQFILSSKKLLLSDSGFYLCACRAGGRDTQYFGPGTRLTVL.

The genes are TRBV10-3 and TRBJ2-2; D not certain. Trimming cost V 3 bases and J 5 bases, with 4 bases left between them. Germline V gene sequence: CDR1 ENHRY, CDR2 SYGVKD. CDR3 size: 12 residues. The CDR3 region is CAISDGTGELFF. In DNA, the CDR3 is TGTGCCATCAGTGACGGTACCGGGGAGCTGTTTTTT.

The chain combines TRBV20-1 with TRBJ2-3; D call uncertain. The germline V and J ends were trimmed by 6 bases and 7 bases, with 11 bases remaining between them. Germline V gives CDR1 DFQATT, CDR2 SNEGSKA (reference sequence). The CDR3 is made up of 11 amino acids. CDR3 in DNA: TGCAGTGCCCTCCAAGCGAATACGCAGTATTTT. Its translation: CSALQANTQYF.

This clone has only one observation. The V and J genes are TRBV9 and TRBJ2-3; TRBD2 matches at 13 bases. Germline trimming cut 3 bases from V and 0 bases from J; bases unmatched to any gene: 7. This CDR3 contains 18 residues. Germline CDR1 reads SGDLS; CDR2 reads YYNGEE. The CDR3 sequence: CASSGQTSGGLSTDTQYF. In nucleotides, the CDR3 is TGTGCCAGCAGCGGACAGACTAGCGGGGGGCTTAGCACAGATACGCAGTATTTT.

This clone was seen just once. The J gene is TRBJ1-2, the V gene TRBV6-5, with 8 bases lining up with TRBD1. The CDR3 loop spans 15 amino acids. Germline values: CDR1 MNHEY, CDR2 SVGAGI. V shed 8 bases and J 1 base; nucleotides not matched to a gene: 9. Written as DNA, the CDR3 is TGTGCCAGCTGCCTGGACAGGGAAAGTAACTATGGCTACACCTTC. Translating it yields CASCLDRESNYGYTF.

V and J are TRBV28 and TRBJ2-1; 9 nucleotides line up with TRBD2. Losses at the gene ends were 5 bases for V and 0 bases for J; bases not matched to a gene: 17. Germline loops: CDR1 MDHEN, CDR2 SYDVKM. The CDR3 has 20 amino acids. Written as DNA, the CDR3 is TGTGCCAGCAGTGCCCCCCTCAGCGGGGGGACCCCAAGCTCCTACAATGAGCAGTTCTTC. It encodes CASSAPLSGGTPSSYNEQFF.

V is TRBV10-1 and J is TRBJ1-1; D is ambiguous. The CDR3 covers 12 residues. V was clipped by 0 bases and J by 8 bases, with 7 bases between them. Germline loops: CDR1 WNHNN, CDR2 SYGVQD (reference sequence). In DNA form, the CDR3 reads TGCGCCAGCAGTGAGTCCGGTTTAGAAGCTTTCTTT. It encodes CASSESGLEAFF.

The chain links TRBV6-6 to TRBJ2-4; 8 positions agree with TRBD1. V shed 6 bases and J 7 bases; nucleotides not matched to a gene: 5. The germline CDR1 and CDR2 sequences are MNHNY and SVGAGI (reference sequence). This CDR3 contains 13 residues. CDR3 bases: TGTGCCAGCAGATGGGGACAGGTGAACATTCAGTACTTC. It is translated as CASRWGQVNIQYF.

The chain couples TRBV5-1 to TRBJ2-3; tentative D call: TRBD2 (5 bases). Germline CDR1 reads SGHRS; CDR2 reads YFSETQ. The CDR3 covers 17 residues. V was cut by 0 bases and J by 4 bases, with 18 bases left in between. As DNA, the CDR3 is TGCGCCAGCAGCTTGGGGAGGTATGGGGTTGTGTCAGATACGCAGTATTTT. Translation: CASSLGRYGVVSDTQYF.

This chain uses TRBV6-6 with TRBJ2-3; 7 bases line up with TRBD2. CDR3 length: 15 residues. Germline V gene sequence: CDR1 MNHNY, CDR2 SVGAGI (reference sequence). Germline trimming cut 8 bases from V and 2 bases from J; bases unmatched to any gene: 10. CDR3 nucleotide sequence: TGTGCCAGCGGAGCTTCTAGCGGAACCACAGATACGCAGTATTTT. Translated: CASGASSGTTDTQYF.

The CDR3 spells CASRAGRGRGNTEAFF. In nucleotides, the CDR3 is TGTGCCAGCAGAGCGGGACGGGGTCGGGGGAACACTGAAGCTTTCTTT. This chain links TRBV27 with TRBJ1-1, with D possibly matching TRBD1 (5 bases). V was cut by 6 bases and J by 1 base, with 18 bases left in between. The CDR3 is made up of 16 amino acids. The V gene's germline CDR1 is MNHEY and CDR2 SMNVEV (reference sequence).

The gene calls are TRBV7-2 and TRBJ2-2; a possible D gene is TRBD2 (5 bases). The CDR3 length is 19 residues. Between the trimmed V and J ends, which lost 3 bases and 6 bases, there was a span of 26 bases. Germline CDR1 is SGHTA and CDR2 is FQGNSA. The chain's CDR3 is CASSLVGVLTEIRAGELFF. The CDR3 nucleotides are TGTGCCAGCAGCTTGGTCGGGGTATTGACTGAAATAAGGGCCGGGGAGCTGTTTTTT.